The rows below give T cell receptor beta chains drawn from one sample of a study of blood T cell repertoires in COVID-19. TCRdb's table, derived via immunoSEQ multiplex PCR, lists solely in-frame clones and lacks some. The sample consists of roughly 100,000 clones, more than 70% of them appearing once. The sequencing sample was made of peripheral blood. These receptors all come from a woman in her fifties or sixties with acute or convalescent COVID-19. The conserved cysteine and the conserved F or W are not part of the CDR3 here.

V gene,CDR3 protein
TRBV12-3/TRBV12-4,ASSRDFTGELF
TRBV19,ASRPTLTEAF
TRBV5-1,ASGRTSGSVLYNEQF
TRBV29-1,SVSNPTGYEQY
TRBV7-3,ASSGTGGRALNEQF
TRBV11-2,ASSLGQGYTYEQY
TRBV15,ATSRELAGETQY
TRBV3-1/TRBV3-2,ASSQWHRDQETQY
TRBV19,ASSMPRGGTLSGANVLT
TRBV28,ASSLLVTGNQPQH
TRBV7-6,ASSKSGSGYNEQF
TRBV3-1/TRBV3-2,ASSQGGYRGRLAPNNEQF
TRBV10-2,ASTVTVTGSYGYT
TRBV28,ASSWDRPLKMNTEAF
TRBV14,ASSPSGLAGGLDTQY
TRBV7-8,ASSRTGSYEQY
TRBV7-9,ASSLMGGTYGYT
TRBV1,TSSQEDGAGGKGDRGTDTQY
TRBV2,ASKGDIRFVLT
TRBV9,ASSVSQVAGYNEQF
TRBV19,ASIQGQGRLTEAF
TRBV9,ASSVAPNQPQH
TRBV24-1,ATRGQNRGQTGELF
TRBV28,ASSPGQVYGYT
TRBV2,ASSEDRATDTQY
TRBV11-2,ASRPLRTGKDGYT
TRBV9,ASSVGLAGLASTDTQY